Each of the 10 T cell receptor beta chains below was sequenced from the same sample in a study of naive and memory T cell subsets. Both TRBC1 and TRBC2 were covered by a beta constant-region primer of two equimolar oligonucleotides. TCRdb reprocessed the UMI-ligation and nested PCR reads with MiXCR, giving one entry per CDR3 protein. The table includes around 30,000 distinct CDR3 sequences, 9.5% to 12% detected once. The sample comprised effector memory CD4+ T cells from blood. The subset denotes: effector memory, CD45RA- CD27-. The receptors derive from a human donor in good health.

J is TRBJ2-3 and V is TRBV7-3; 13 bases line up with TRBD2. The CDR3 covers 16 residues. V dropped 5 bases and J dropped 4; count of bases not matched to a gene: 6. The germline V gene has CDR1 SGHTA and CDR2 FQGTGA. The CDR3 DNA reads TGTGCCAGCAGCACCGGACTAGCGGGAGTTTCAGATACGCAGTATTTT. This sequence encodes CASSTGLAGVSDTQYF.

The sample holds many counts of this clonotype. The chain employs TRBV20-1 and TRBJ1-5, with D possibly TRBD1 on 6 matching bases. Per germline, CDR1 DFQATT and CDR2 SNEGSKA (reference sequence). The length of the CDR3 is 14 residues. Trimming took 6 bases from V and 3 from J, leaving 15 bases between them. CDR3 sequence reads: CSAKRGAHNQPQHF. The DNA of the CDR3 is TGCAGTGCCAAACGGGGGGCGCACAATCAGCCCCAGCATTTT.

This clonotype appeared many times. J is TRBJ1-5 and V is TRBV7-2; D is unclear. This CDR3 has 14 residues. With 1 base removed from V and 4 bases from J, the gap between germline ends came to 8 bases. Germline V CDR1 and CDR2: SGHTA, FQGNSA. CDR3 nucleotide sequence: TGTGCCAGCAGCTTAGTGGGCAGTAATCAGCCCCAGCATTTT. Amino acid sequence: CASSLVGSNQPQHF.

In this sample, this clonotype turned up a few times. The chain links TRBV18 to TRBJ2-2; D is ambiguous. Germline assignment: CDR1 KGHSH and CDR2 LQKENI. The germline V and J ends were trimmed by 8 bases and 10 bases, with 14 bases remaining between them. This CDR3 has 12 amino acids. The CDR3 DNA is TGTGCCAGCCTAGGTCCCTACGCGGAGCTGTTTTTT. Translation gives CASLGPYAELFF.

The V call is TRBV27, the J call TRBJ2-7; D is uncertain. Trimming left V 11 bases short and J 3 bases short, with 8 bases between. Germline V gene data show CDR1 as MNHEY and CDR2 as SMNVEV (reference sequence). The CDR3 has 10 amino acids. CDR3 DNA: TGTGCCCGGGTGGGCTACGAGCAGTACTTC. It codes for CARVGYEQYF.

This clonotype was seen at least ten times. This chain links TRBV5-1 with TRBJ2-5; unclear D gene. V was trimmed by 4 bases and J by 4 bases, leaving 20 bases between them. The CDR3 consists of 16 residues. From germline, CDR1 is SGHRS and CDR2 YFSETQ. CDR3 bases: TGCGCCAGCAGCACCAGGACCACCCTCAGAGGAGAGACCCAGTACTTC. Protein: CASSTRTTLRGETQYF.

Only a few counts were recorded for this clonotype. CDR3 region: CASSFTHGYTF. The CDR3 region has the DNA TGTGCCAGCAGTTTTACTCATGGCTACACCTTC. J is TRBJ1-2 and V is TRBV28; D remains ambiguous. This CDR3 contains 11 residues. Trimming removed 3 bases at V and 6 bases at J, with 5 bases between. Germline V gene sequence: CDR1 MDHEN, CDR2 SYDVKM.

The chain has TRBV30 and TRBJ1-6, with unresolved D. The V end was cut by 0 bases, the J end by 7 bases, with 10 bases between. The CDR3 is made up of 14 amino acids. Germline values: CDR1 GTSNPN, CDR2 SVGIG (reference sequence). CDR3 in DNA: TGTGCCTGGAGTGTAATAGATTCGAATTCACCCCTCCACTTT. It encodes CAWSVIDSNSPLHF.

This clonotype was counted many times. The chain combines TRBV7-2 with TRBJ2-7; tentative D call: TRBD2 (6 bases). In germline, CDR1 is SGHTA, CDR2 FQGNSA. V lost 2 bases to trimming and J lost 3 bases, with 14 bases between them. This CDR3 spans 15 amino acids. The DNA of the CDR3 is TGTGCCAGCAGCTTAAAAGAACTAGCCGTCTACGAGCAGTACTTC. Its translation is CASSLKELAVYEQYF.

The V gene is TRBV7-9, the J gene TRBJ1-5, with D uncertain. The V gene's germline CDR1 is SEHNR and CDR2 FQNEAQ (reference sequence). Between the trimmed V and J ends, which lost 1 base and 5 bases, there was a span of 3 bases. The length of the CDR3 is 12 residues. CDR3 sequence reads: CASSLVYQPQHF. The CDR3, as DNA: TGTGCCAGCAGCTTAGTCTATCAGCCCCAGCATTTT. Combining the CDR3 with reference TRBV7-9 and TRBJ1-5 gives the whole variable domain DTGVSQNPRHKITKRGQNVTFRCDPISEHNRLYWYRQTLGQGPEFLTYFQNEAQLEKSRLLSDRFSAERPKGSFSTLEIQRTEQGDSAMYLCASSLVYQPQHFGDGTRLSIL.